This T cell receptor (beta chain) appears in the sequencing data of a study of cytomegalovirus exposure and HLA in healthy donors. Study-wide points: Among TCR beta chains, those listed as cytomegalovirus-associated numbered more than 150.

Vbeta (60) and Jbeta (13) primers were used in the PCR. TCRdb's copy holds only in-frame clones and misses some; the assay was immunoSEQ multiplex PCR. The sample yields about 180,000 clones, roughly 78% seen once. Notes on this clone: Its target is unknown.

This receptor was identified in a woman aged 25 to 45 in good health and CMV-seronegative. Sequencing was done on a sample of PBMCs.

The CDR3 here is CSVDVTGELFF. In DNA, the CDR3 is TGCAGCGTTGACGTCACCGGGGAGCTGTTTTTT. The chain has TRBV29-1 and TRBJ2-2; D remains ambiguous. Germline values: CDR1 SQVTM, CDR2 ANQGSEA. The CDR3 is made up of 11 amino acids. V lost 3 bases and J lost 4, with 3 bases in between.